This entry describes one T cell receptor (beta chain). These data come from a study of blood T cell repertoires in COVID-19. For the study at large: T cells, B-cell-depleted T cells, or PBMCs provided the cDNA or gDNA that served as material.

Germline V gene data show CDR1 as SGHAT and CDR2 as FQNNGV. The germline V and J ends were trimmed by 4 bases and 12 bases, with 10 bases remaining between them. This CDR3 spans 11 amino acids. Participants, about 18 to 90 years old, spanned more than 20 US areas. Repertoires were generated with immunoSEQ multiplex PCR, while TCRdb's copy carries only in-frame clones and drops some. Of hundreds of thousands of clones in the sample, around nine tenths are singletons; the top ten hold 1.4%. The origin of this receptor is a woman between 18 and 29 years old who had been exposed to COVID-19. The rearrangement uses TRBV11-2 and TRBJ2-1, with D perhaps TRBD1 (5 bases). The material sequenced was PBMCs or T cells enriched from blood (not recorded which). CDR3 coding DNA: TGTGCCAGCAGCTCCAGGGTTGGGCAGTTCTTC. Translation: CASSSRVGQFF.